This record looks at one T cell receptor beta chain sequence and its context. These data come from a study of T cell changes during pregnancy in multiple sclerosis. The assay was immunoSEQ multiplex PCR, and TCRdb's table has in-frame clones only and misses some. The data hold around 30,000 clones, with 85% to 90% observed a single time. Sequences were derived from CD8+ T cells from peripheral blood mononuclear cells, sampled after pregnancy. The sequence was collected from a female donor with multiple sclerosis, enrolled in a pregnancy study.

In DNA form, the CDR3 reads TGTGCCAGCAGCTTAGCAGCACTAGAGGGTGAGACCCAGTACTTC. Translation: CASSLAALEGETQYF. The chain combines TRBV13 with TRBJ2-5; a weak D match, TRBD2 (5 bases). Trimming shortened V by 1 base and J by 5 bases, and 14 bases separated the two germline ends. This CDR3 comprises 15 residues. CDR1 PRHDT and CDR2 FYEKMQ come from the germline V gene (reference sequence).